Shown below are 23 T cell receptor beta chains from a single sample sequenced in a study of early T cells in non-severe SARS-CoV-2 infection (dated by TCRdb to the early 2020s). The library came from 5' RACE. Sequencing was performed on a NextSeq 500. TCRdb's own reprocessing of the public reads used fastp at Q25 and MiXCR and kept productive beta chains. Identical CDR3 protein sequences are pooled into one entry, listed with their most common genes and DNA. The table for this sample lists 100,000 to 150,000 distinct CDR3 sequences; about 15% of them were counted only once. 21% of the sample rests with the top ten. Input material: whole blood. The receptors here all came from an adult who was a healthcare worker with PCR-confirmed SARS-CoV-2 infection or an uninfected control (not recorded which).

This clonotype has more than one count but fewer than ten. The chain is built from TRBV20-1 and TRBJ1-2; the D is unclear. The CDR3 contains 13 residues. Trimming removed 1 base at V and 0 bases at J, with 6 bases between. Germline V gene data show CDR1 as DFQATT and CDR2 as SNEGSKA (reference sequence). CDR3 residues: CSARAGTNYGYTF. The CDR3 DNA reads as TGCAGTGCTAGAGCGGGAACTAACTATGGCTACACCTTC.

V is TRBV19 and J is TRBJ2-3; D is unresolved. V was shortened by 7 bases and J by 1 base, with 9 bases between the two germline ends. CDR1 is LNHDA and CDR2 is SQIVND in the germline V gene (reference sequence). The CDR3 is made up of 13 amino acids. In nucleotides, the CDR3 is TGTGCCAGTATGGTCCAGGGCACAGATACGCAGTATTTT. Translated: CASMVQGTDTQYF.

This clonotype was counted a single time. The chain combines TRBV4-2 with TRBJ1-1; D possibly corresponds to TRBD1 (5 bases). The germline CDR1 and CDR2 sequences are LGHNA and YNFKEQ. The CDR3 contains 18 residues. Trimming cost V 5 bases and J 1 base, with 23 bases left between them. This CDR3 reads CASSKTGTINGPNTEAFF. The CDR3 nucleotides read TGTGCCAGCAGCAAAACCGGGACGATAAACGGGCCGAACACTGAAGCTTTCTTT.

The chain carries TRBV27 and TRBJ1-2; maybe TRBD1 (6 bases). CDR1 and CDR2 (germline): MNHEY, SMNVEV (reference sequence). This CDR3 region has 16 residues. V dropped 5 bases and J dropped 7 bases, with 23 bases sitting between them. Here the CDR3 DNA reads TGTGCCAGCAGTAAGGGCGGGGGCGATGGTCCTATTGGCTACACCTTC. This codes for CASSKGGGDGPIGYTF.

This clonotype was counted between two and nine times. J is TRBJ2-2 and V is TRBV7-6; 8 bases align to TRBD2. This CDR3 comprises 15 residues. With V trimmed by 8 bases and J by 0 bases, 5 bases remained unmatched. The germline V gene encodes CDR1 SGHVS and CDR2 FNYEAQ. CDR3 sequence reads: CASGFGGANTGELFF. CDR3 DNA: TGTGCCAGCGGGTTCGGGGGGGCGAACACCGGGGAGCTGTTTTTT.

The table lists this clonotype with a few counts. V is TRBV30 and J is TRBJ2-1; the match to TRBD1 covers 8 bases. Germline lookup yields CDR1 GTSNPN and CDR2 SVGIG (reference sequence). This CDR3 has 13 residues. V gave up 7 bases and J gave up 4 bases; unmatched junction bases: 6. CDR3 bases: TGTGCCTTCACAGGGGGGACGTACAATGAGCAGTTCTTC. It codes for CAFTGGTYNEQFF.

V gene TRBV20-1 combines with J gene TRBJ2-3; D not certain. With 6 bases removed from V and 6 bases from J, the gap between germline ends came to 16 bases. The germline V gene encodes CDR1 DFQATT and CDR2 SNEGSKA (reference sequence). The CDR3 has 13 amino acids. The chain's CDR3 is CSARKDPSDTQYF. CDR3 nucleotide sequence: TGCAGTGCCAGAAAGGACCCATCCGATACGCAGTATTTT.

This clonotype was picked up a small number of times. The chain couples TRBV19 to TRBJ2-3; possibly TRBD1 or TRBD2 for D (5 bases each). The CDR3 consists of 13 residues. V dropped 5 bases and J dropped 4 bases, with 10 bases sitting between them. Germline CDR1 reads LNHDA; CDR2 reads SQIVND (reference sequence). CDR3 sequence: CASSGGSADTQYF. The CDR3 DNA follows: TGTGCCAGTAGTGGGGGATCCGCAGATACGCAGTATTTT.

The table lists this clonotype with many counts. The V gene is TRBV2, the J gene TRBJ1-1; 9 bases are a match to TRBD1. Germline V CDR1 and CDR2: SNHLY, FYNNEI. The V gene end was trimmed by 8 bases and the J gene end by 0 bases; junction bases not matched to a gene: 4. CDR3 length: 14 residues. CDR3 loop: CASRTGEMNTEAFF. The CDR3 bases are TGTGCCAGCCGGACAGGGGAGATGAACACTGAAGCTTTCTTT.

This clonotype appeared a few times. The V gene is TRBV7-9, the J gene TRBJ2-5; D not certain. Trimming pared 0 bases from V and 4 bases from J, leaving 12 bases between. The CDR3 runs 15 residues. Germline V CDR1 and CDR2: SEHNR, FQNEAQ (reference sequence). The CDR3 bases are TGTGCCAGCAGCTTAGCGGAAGTAGCCCTAGAGACCCAGTACTTC. Translation: CASSLAEVALETQYF.

This clonotype was seen a few times. The CDR3 here is CASSAQGLNEQFF. In nucleotides, the CDR3 is TGTGCCAGCAGCGCACAGGGGTTGAATGAGCAGTTCTTC. The V and J genes are TRBV11-3 and TRBJ2-1, with TRBD1 matching over 7 bases. V shed 5 bases and J 7 bases; nucleotides not matched to a gene: 5. CDR1 and CDR2 (germline): SGHNT, YENEEA. The CDR3 extends over 13 amino acids.

This clonotype appeared a few times. The rearrangement joins TRBV12-3 or TRBV12-4 to TRBJ2-1, with D possibly TRBD2 on 6 matching bases. The CDR3 has 15 residues. V dropped 7 bases and J dropped 4 bases, with 17 bases sitting between them. DNA for the CDR3: TGTGCCAGCACTGGCCCCTCTGCGGGGTACAATGAGCAGTTCTTC. Encoded protein: CASTGPSAGYNEQFF.

The chain couples TRBV10-3 to TRBJ2-3, with D possibly matching TRBD2 (5 bases). V dropped 11 bases and J dropped 0 bases, with 21 bases sitting between them. This CDR3 region has 16 residues. From germline, CDR1 is ENHRY and CDR2 SYGVKD. The DNA of the CDR3 is TGTGCCGTGTCGGGGTCTCAATCTCTTAGCACAGATACGCAGTATTTT. This codes for CAVSGSQSLSTDTQYF.

This clonotype was seen ten or more times. The V and J genes are TRBV18 and TRBJ2-6; D is unresolved. With 3 bases removed from V and 0 bases from J, the gap between germline ends came to 12 bases. Germline CDR1 is KGHSH and CDR2 is LQKENI. The CDR3 spans 17 residues. For the CDR3, the DNA is TGTGCCAGCTCACCTCAAGAGTTTCACTCTGGGGCCAACGTCCTGACTTTC. It codes for CASSPQEFHSGANVLTF.

This clonotype appeared many times. The gene calls are TRBV19 and TRBJ1-6, with unresolved D. This CDR3 contains 12 residues. V was trimmed by 5 bases and J by 13 bases, leaving 12 bases between them. Per germline, CDR1 LNHDA and CDR2 SQIVND (reference sequence). CDR3 nucleotide sequence: TGTGCCAGTAGTTCCTACCTGCTCCCCCTCCACTTT. It specifies CASSSYLLPLHF. The whole variable domain, remainder taken from reference TRBV19 and TRBJ1-6, is DGGITQSPKYLFRKEGQNVTLSCEQNLNHDAMYWYRQDPGQGLRLIYYSQIVNDFQKGDIAEGYSVSREKKESFPLTVTSAQKNPTAFYLCASSSYLLPLHFGNGTRLTVT.

The chain recombines TRBV6-6 with TRBJ1-4, with D possibly TRBD1 on 6 matching bases. Trimming took 1 base from V and 8 from J, leaving 11 bases between them. The CDR3 is 14 residues long. The V gene's germline CDR1 is MNHNY and CDR2 SVGAGI (reference sequence). CDR3 nucleotide sequence: TGTGCCAGCAGTTACTGGGGGCTGGACGAAAAACTGTTTTTT. This translates into CASSYWGLDEKLFF.

This clonotype appeared a few times. The chain has TRBV3-1 and TRBJ2-1; D might be TRBD2 (6 bases). V was cut by 4 bases and J by 6 bases, with 10 bases left in between. Germline loops: CDR1 LGHDT, CDR2 YNNKEL (reference sequence). This CDR3 region has 13 residues. The CDR3 nucleotides are TGTGCCAGCAGCCGGGGGACTTCCAATGAGCAGTTCTTC. It specifies CASSRGTSNEQFF.

The genes are TRBV29-1 and TRBJ2-2; D gene uncertain. The CDR3 has 13 amino acids. V was pared by 7 bases and J by 1 base, with 10 bases between. The germline V gene encodes CDR1 SQVTM and CDR2 ANQGSEA. CDR3 residues: CSADGLNTGELFF. The CDR3 coding sequence is TGCAGCGCGGACGGATTGAACACCGGGGAGCTGTTTTTT.

The chain has TRBV10-1 and TRBJ2-1, with D unclear. The germline gives CDR1 WNHNN, CDR2 SYGVQD (reference sequence). V shed 2 bases and J shed 9 bases, with 11 bases lying between them. This CDR3 contains 13 residues. CDR3 bases: TGCGCCAGCAGTGAGACGGGTTCTGTTGAGCAGTTCTTC. Translated: CASSETGSVEQFF.

The chain couples TRBV3-1 to TRBJ2-2, with D possibly being TRBD1 (6 bases). This CDR3 has 16 amino acids. Trimming left V 2 bases short and J 1 base short, with 11 bases between. Per the germline V gene, CDR1 is LGHDT and CDR2 is YNNKEL (reference sequence). This CDR3 is CASSQMLTGNTGELFF. CDR3 coding DNA: TGTGCCAGCAGCCAAATGCTGACAGGGAACACCGGGGAGCTGTTTTTT.

This clonotype came up a few times. V is TRBV5-1 and J is TRBJ2-5; perhaps TRBD1 as D (5 bases). The germline V gene encodes CDR1 SGHRS and CDR2 YFSETQ. The length of the CDR3 is 14 residues. Trimming removed 0 bases at V and 1 base at J, with 7 bases between. The DNA of the CDR3 is TGCGCCAGCAGCTTGGGACAGAGCCAAGAGACCCAGTACTTC. The encoded protein is CASSLGQSQETQYF.

This clonotype has a handful of counts. The rearrangement links TRBV5-4 to TRBJ2-1; 9 nucleotides line up with TRBD1. The V and J ends lost 4 bases and 4 bases, in that order; junction bases with no gene match: 9. Germline V gives CDR1 SGHNT, CDR2 YYREEE (reference sequence). There are 16 residues in the CDR3. The CDR3 spells CASSGQTGGEYNEQFF. CDR3 in DNA: TGTGCCAGCAGCGGACAGACAGGGGGGGAATACAATGAGCAGTTCTTC.

This clonotype was observed a handful of times. The chain carries TRBV25-1 and TRBJ2-2; maybe TRBD2 (5 bases). V lost 4 bases and J lost 0, with 15 bases in between. Germline V lookup: CDR1 MGHDK, CDR2 SYGVNS. CDR3 size: 17 residues. Here the CDR3 reads CASSGQPGISNTGELFF. The CDR3 coding sequence is TGTGCCAGCAGTGGACAACCGGGAATTTCGAACACCGGGGAGCTGTTTTTT.